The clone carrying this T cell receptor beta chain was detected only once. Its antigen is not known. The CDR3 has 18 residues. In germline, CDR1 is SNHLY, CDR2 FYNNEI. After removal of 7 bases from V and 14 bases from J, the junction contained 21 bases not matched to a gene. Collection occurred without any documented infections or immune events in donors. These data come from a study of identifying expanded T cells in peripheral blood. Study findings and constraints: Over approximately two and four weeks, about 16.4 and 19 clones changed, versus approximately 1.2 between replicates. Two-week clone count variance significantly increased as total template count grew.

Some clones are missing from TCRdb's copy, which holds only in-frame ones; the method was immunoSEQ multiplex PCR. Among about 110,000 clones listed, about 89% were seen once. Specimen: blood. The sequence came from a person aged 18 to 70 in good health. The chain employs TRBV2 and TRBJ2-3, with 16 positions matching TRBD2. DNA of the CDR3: TGTGCCAGCAACCCCCTCGGGACTAGCGGGGGGGCCCGGTCTTCACGGTATTTT. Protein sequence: CASNPLGTSGGARSSRYF. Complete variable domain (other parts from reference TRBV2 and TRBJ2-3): EPEVTQTPSHQVTQMGQEVILRCVPISNHLYFYWYRQILGQKVEFLVSFYNNEISEKSEIFDDQFSVERPDGSNFTLKIRSTKLEDSAMYFCASNPLGTSGGARSSRYFGPGTRLTVL.